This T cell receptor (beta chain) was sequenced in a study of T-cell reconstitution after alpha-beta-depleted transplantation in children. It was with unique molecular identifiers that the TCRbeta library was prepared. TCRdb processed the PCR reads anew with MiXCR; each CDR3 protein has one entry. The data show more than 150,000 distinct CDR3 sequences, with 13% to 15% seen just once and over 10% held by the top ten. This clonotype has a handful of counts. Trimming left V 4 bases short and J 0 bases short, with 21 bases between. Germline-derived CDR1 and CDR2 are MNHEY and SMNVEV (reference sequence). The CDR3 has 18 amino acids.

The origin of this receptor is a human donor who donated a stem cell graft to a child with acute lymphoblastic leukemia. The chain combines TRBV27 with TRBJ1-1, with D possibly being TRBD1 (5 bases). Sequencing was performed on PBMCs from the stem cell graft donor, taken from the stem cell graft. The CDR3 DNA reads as TGTGCCAGCAGTTCCCTTAACCGGGGCCTATCCATGAACACTGAAGCTTTCTTT. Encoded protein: CASSSLNRGLSMNTEAFF.